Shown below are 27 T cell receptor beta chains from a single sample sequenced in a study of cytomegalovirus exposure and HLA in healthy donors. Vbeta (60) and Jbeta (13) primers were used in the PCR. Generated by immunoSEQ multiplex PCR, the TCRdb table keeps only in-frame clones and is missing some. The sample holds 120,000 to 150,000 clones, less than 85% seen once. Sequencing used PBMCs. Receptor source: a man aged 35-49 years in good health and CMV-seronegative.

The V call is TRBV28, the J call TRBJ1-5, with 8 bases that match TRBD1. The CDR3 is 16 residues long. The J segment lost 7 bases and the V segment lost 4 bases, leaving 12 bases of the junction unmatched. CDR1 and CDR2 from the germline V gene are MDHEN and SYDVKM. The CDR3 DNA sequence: TGTGCCAGCAGTTCATCTTGGACAGGGTCGGGCCAGCCCCAGCATTTT. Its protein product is CASSSSWTGSGQPQHF.

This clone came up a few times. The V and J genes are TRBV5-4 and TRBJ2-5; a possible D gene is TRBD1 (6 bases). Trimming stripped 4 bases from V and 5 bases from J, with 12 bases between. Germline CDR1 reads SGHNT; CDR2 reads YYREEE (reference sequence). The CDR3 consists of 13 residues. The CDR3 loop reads CASSQGPPETQYF. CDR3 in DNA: TGTGCCAGCAGCCAGGGGCCGCCGGAGACCCAGTACTTC.

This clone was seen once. CDR3 loop: CASARTGHYSYEQYF. Written as DNA, the CDR3 is TGTGCCAGTGCCCGGACAGGCCACTACTCCTACGAGCAGTACTTC. The chain is built from TRBV19 and TRBJ2-7, with 7 bases that match TRBD1. This CDR3 region has 15 residues. Germline V gives CDR1 LNHDA, CDR2 SQIVND (reference sequence). J gave up 0 bases and V 8 bases, and 10 bases lay outside the gene matches.

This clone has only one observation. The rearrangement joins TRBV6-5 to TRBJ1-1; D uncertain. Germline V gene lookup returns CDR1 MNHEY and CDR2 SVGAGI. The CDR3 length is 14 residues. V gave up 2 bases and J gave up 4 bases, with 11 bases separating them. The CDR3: CASSYAEVGTEAFF. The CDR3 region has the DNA TGTGCCAGCAGTTACGCGGAGGTTGGCACTGAAGCTTTCTTT.

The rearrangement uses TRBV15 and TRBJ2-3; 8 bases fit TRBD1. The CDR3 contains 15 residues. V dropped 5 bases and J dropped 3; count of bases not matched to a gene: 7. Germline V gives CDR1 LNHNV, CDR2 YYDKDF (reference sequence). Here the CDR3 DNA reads TGTGCCACCAGCGCCCGGGACAGGCAAACAGATACGCAGTATTTT. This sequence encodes CATSARDRQTDTQYF.

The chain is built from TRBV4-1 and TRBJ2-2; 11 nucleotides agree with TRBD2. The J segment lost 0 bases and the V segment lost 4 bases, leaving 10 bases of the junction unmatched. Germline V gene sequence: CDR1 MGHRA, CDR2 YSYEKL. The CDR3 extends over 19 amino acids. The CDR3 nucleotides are TGCGCCAGCAGCCCAAGCCCTGGGACTAGCGGAACGAACACCGGGGAGCTGTTTTTT. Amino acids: CASSPSPGTSGTNTGELFF.

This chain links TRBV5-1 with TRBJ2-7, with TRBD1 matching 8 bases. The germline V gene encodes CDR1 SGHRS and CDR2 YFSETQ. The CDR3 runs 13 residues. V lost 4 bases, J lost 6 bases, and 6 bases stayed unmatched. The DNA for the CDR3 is TGCGCCAGCAGCATTCAGGGGGCTGGCGAGCAGTACTTC. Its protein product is CASSIQGAGEQYF.

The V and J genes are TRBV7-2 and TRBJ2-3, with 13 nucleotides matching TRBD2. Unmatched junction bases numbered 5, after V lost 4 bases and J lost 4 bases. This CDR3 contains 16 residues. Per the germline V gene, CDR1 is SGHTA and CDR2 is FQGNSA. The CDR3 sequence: CASSSGLAGVADTQYF. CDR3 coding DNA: TGTGCCAGCAGCTCAGGACTAGCGGGGGTAGCAGATACGCAGTATTTT.

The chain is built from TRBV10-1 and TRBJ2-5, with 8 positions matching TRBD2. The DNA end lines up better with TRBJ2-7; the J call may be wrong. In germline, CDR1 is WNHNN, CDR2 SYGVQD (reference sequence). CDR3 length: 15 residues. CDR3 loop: CASSEHGGGRYEQYF. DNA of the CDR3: TGCGCCAGCAGTGAACACGGGGGGGGTCGCTACGAGCAGTACTTC.

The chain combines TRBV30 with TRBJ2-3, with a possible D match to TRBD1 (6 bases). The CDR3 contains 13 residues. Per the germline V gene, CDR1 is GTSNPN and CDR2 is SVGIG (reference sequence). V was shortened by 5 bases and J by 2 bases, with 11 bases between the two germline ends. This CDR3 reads CAWDTGYTDTQYF. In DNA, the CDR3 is TGTGCCTGGGACACAGGGTACACAGATACGCAGTATTTT.

Here the CDR3 reads CASSSRLSVETQYF. CDR3 coding DNA: TGTGCCAGCAGTTCCCGGCTGAGCGTGGAGACCCAGTACTTC. The chain has TRBV28 and TRBJ2-5; D is uncertain. Germline V CDR1 and CDR2: MDHEN, SYDVKM. The CDR3 has 14 amino acids. The V end was cut by 4 bases, the J end by 5 bases, with 14 bases between. Based on the CDR3 plus reference TRBV28 and TRBJ2-5, the full variable domain is DVKVTQSSRYLVKRTGEKVFLECVQDMDHENMFWYRQDPGLGLRLIYFSYDVKMKEKGDIPEGYSVSREKKERFSLILESASTNQTSMYLCASSSRLSVETQYFGPGTRLLVL.

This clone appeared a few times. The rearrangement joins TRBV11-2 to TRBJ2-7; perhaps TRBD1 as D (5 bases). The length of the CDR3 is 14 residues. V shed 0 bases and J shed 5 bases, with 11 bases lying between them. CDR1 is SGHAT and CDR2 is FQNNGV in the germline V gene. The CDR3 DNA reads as TGTGCCAGCAGCTTAGACATGGGGCTGAACGAGCAGTACTTC. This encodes CASSLDMGLNEQYF.

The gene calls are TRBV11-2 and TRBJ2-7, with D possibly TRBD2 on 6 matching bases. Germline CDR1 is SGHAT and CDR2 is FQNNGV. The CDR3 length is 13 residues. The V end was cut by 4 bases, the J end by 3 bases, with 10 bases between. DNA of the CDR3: TGTGCCAGCAGCTCTCTGGAGGGCTACGAGCAGTACTTC. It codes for CASSSLEGYEQYF.

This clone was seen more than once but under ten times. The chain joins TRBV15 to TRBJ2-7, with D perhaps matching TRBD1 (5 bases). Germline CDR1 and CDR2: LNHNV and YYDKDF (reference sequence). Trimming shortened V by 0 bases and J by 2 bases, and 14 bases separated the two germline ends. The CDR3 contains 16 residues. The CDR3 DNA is TGTGCCACCAGCAGAGATACTACCAGGGTCCCCTACGAGCAGTACTTC. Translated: CATSRDTTRVPYEQYF.

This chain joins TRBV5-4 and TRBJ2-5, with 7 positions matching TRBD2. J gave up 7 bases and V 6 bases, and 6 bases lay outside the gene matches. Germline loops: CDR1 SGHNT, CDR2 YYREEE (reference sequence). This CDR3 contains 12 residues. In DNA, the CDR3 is TGTGCCAGCACCCGGGGGGACGGGACCCAGTACTTC. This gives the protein CASTRGDGTQYF.

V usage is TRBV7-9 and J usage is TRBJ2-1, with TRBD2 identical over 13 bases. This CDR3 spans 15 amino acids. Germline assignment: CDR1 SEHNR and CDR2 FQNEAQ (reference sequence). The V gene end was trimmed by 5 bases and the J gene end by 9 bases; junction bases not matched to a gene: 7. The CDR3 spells CASSGGTSGKGEQFF. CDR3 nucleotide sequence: TGTGCCAGCAGCGGGGGGACTAGCGGGAAGGGTGAGCAGTTCTTC.

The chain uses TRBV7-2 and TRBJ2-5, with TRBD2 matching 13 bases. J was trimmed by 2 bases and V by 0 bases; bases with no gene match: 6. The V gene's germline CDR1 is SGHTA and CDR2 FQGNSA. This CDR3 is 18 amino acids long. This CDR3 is CASSLARGLAGSQETQYF. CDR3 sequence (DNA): TGTGCCAGCAGCTTAGCGCGGGGACTAGCGGGGTCTCAAGAGACCCAGTACTTC.

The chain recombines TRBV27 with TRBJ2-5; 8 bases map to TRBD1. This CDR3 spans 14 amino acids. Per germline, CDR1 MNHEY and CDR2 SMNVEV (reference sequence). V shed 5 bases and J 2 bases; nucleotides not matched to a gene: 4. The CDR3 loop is CASSINRGQETQYF. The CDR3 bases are TGTGCCAGCAGTATCAACAGGGGGCAAGAGACCCAGTACTTC.

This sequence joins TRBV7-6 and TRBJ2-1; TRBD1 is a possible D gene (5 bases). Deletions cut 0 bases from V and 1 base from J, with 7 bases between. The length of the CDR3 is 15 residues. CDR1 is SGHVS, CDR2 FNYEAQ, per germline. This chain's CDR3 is CASSLAGESYNEQFF. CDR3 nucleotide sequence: TGTGCCAGCAGCTTAGCAGGGGAATCCTACAATGAGCAGTTCTTC.

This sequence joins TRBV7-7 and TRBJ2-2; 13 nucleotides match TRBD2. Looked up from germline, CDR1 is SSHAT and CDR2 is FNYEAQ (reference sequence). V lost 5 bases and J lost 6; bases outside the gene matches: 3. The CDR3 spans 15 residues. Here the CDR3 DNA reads TGTGCCAGCAGCCTGGGGACTAGCGGGGCCGGGGAGCTGTTTTTT. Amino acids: CASSLGTSGAGELFF.

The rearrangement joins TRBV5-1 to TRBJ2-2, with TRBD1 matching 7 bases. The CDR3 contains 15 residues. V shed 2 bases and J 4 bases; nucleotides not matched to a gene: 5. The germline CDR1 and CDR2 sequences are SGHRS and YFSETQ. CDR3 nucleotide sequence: TGCGCCAGCAGCTTCGACAGGGTGGGCACCGGGGAGCTGTTTTTT. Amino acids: CASSFDRVGTGELFF. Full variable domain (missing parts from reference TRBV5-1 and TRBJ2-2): KAGVTQTPRYLIKTRGQQVTLSCSPISGHRSVSWYQQTPGQGLQFLFEYFSETQRNKGNFPGRFSGRQFSNSRSEMNVSTLELGDSALYLCASSFDRVGTGELFFGEGSRLTVL.

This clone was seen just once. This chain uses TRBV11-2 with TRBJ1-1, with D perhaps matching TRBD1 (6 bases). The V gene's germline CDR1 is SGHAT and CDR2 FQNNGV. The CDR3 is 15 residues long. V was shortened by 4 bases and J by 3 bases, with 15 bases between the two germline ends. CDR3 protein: CASSSRGGGYTEAFF. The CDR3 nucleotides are TGTGCCAGCAGCTCCCGAGGGGGGGGGTACACTGAAGCTTTCTTT.

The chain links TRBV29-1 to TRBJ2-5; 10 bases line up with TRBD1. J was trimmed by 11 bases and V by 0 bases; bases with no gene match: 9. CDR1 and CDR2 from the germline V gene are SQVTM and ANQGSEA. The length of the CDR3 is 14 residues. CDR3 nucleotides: TGCAGCGTTGAAGAAGAGGACAGGGGGTGGGAGCAGTACTTC. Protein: CSVEEEDRGWEQYF.

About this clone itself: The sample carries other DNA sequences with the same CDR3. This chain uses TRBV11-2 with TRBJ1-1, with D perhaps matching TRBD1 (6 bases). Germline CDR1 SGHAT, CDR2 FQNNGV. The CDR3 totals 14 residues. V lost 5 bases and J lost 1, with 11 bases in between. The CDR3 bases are TGTGCCAGCAGCCCACAGGGTAGGAACACTGAAGCTTTCTTT. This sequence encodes CASSPQGRNTEAFF.

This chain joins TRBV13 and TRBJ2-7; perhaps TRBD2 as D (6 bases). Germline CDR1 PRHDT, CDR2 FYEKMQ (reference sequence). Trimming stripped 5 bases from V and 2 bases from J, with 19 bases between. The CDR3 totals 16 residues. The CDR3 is CASSPTPGEEAYEQYF. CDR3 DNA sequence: TGTGCCAGCAGCCCTACCCCTGGGGAGGAGGCCTACGAGCAGTACTTC. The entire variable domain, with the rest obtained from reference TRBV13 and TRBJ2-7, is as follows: AAGVIQSPRHLIKEKRETATLKCYPIPRHDTVYWYQQGPGQDPQFLISFYEKMQSDKGSIPDRFSAQQFSDYHSELNMSSLELGDSALYFCASSPTPGEEAYEQYFGPGTRLTVT.

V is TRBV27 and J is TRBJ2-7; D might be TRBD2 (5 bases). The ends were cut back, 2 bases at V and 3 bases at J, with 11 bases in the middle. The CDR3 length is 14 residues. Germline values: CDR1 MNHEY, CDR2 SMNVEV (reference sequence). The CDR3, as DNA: TGTGCCAGCAGTTTAGCGGGTGGGAACTACGAGCAGTACTTC. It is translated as CASSLAGGNYEQYF.

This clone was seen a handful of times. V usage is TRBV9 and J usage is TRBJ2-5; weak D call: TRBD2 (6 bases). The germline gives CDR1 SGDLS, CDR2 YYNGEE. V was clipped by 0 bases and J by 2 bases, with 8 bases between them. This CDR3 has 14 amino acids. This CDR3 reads CASSVEGTQETQYF. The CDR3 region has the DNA TGTGCCAGCAGCGTAGAGGGGACTCAAGAGACCCAGTACTTC. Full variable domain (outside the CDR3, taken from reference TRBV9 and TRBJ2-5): DSGVTQTPKHLITATGQRVTLRCSPRSGDLSVYWYQQSLDQGLQFLIQYYNGEERAKGNILERFSAQQFPDLHSELNLSSLELGDSALYFCASSVEGTQETQYFGPGTRLLVL.